The T cell receptor (beta chain) under discussion was sequenced for a study of immune heterogeneity within non-small cell lung tumors. Study-level points and caveats: The high-frequency T-cell receptor beta clonotypes mostly did not match up between individual patients.

Multiplex PCR amplified TCR beta CDR3 with 32 V and 13 J primers. A single record per CDR3 protein comes from TCRdb applying MiXCR to the multiplex PCR reads. Here the sample spans 15,000 or so distinct CDR3 sequences, 25% to 35% being singletons. This clonotype showed up many times. Its antigen is not known. V lost 6 bases and J lost 0; bases outside the gene matches: 6. Germline values: CDR1 SNHLY, CDR2 FYNNEI. CDR3 length equals 15 residues. For each sample, template was approximately 640 ng of bulk tumor genomic DNA. Far-apart biopsies, several per primary tumor, were taken during surgery. The patients were newly diagnosed with non-small cell lung cancer, had not been treated, and had curative surgery.

The V and J genes are TRBV2 and TRBJ2-3, with 7 bases identical to TRBD2. Sequencing was performed on lung tumor tissue. The sequence derives from a man aged 35 to 55 with non-small cell lung cancer. CDR3 amino acids: CASRTSSFSTDTQYF. In DNA, the CDR3 is TGTGCCAGCAGGACTAGCTCCTTTAGCACAGATACGCAGTATTTT.